A single sample gave rise to the 24 T cell receptor beta chains below, sequenced in a study of PD-1 blockade in mismatch repair-deficient tumors. Using immunoSEQ multiplex PCR, the repertoire was profiled, and TCRdb retains in-frame clones only, with some absent. The table lists roughly 120,000 clones, roughly 90% of them singletons. Sequenced material: peripheral blood, taken 72 weeks after starting pembrolizumab. Receptor source: an adult with mismatch repair-deficient cancer.

The chain has TRBV5-1 and TRBJ1-5; D may be TRBD1 (5 bases). CDR3 size: 13 residues. CDR1 is SGHRS, CDR2 YFSETQ, per germline. Trimming cost V 0 bases and J 7 bases, with 8 bases left between them. In DNA form, the CDR3 reads TGCGCCAGCAGCTTGGGGGGCCTCCAGCCCCAGCATTTT. Amino acid sequence: CASSLGGLQPQHF. The variable domain in full, completed from reference TRBV5-1 and TRBJ1-5, reads KAGVTQTPRYLIKTRGQQVTLSCSPISGHRSVSWYQQTPGQGLQFLFEYFSETQRNKGNFPGRFSGRQFSNSRSEMNVSTLELGDSALYLCASSLGGLQPQHFGDGTRLSIL.

This chain joins TRBV5-1 and TRBJ1-2; a weak D match, TRBD1 (5 bases). V was shortened by 6 bases and J by 0 bases, with 12 bases between the two germline ends. Germline V gene data show CDR1 as SGHRS and CDR2 as YFSETQ. This CDR3 has 14 residues. The CDR3 bases are TGCGCCAGCAACCCGACAGCCGCTAACTATGGCTACACCTTC. Translation gives CASNPTAANYGYTF.

The CDR3 coding sequence is TGTGCCAGCAGCCCTGGACTAGCGGTAAACAATGAGCAGTTCTTC. Translating gives CASSPGLAVNNEQFF. This chain joins TRBV5-5 and TRBJ2-1; 10 bases agree with TRBD2. Unmatched junction bases numbered 6, after V lost 4 bases and J lost 5 bases. Germline V gene lookup returns CDR1 SGHKS and CDR2 YYEKEE (reference sequence). The CDR3 consists of 15 residues.

This chain links TRBV4-3 with TRBJ2-7; the D call may be TRBD1 or TRBD2 (5 bases each). Germline V gene sequence: CDR1 LGHNA, CDR2 YSLEER. V lost 1 base to trimming and J lost 1 base, with 17 bases between them. CDR3 length: 17 amino acids. CDR3 protein: CASSQGPGSGPSYEQYF. CDR3 coding DNA: TGCGCCAGCAGCCAAGGGCCAGGATCGGGGCCTTCCTACGAGCAGTACTTC.

The rearrangement uses TRBV29-1 and TRBJ2-7, with TRBD2 matching 10 bases. This CDR3 is built from 16 residues. Looked up from germline, CDR1 is SQVTM and CDR2 is ANQGSEA. Trimming removed 1 base from V and 3 bases from J; junction bases left unmatched: 9. The CDR3 sequence: CSVEGGLAGVGYEQYF. The CDR3 DNA reads TGCAGCGTTGAAGGGGGTCTAGCGGGAGTAGGCTACGAGCAGTACTTC.

This rearrangement joins TRBV9 to TRBJ2-1; 9 bases fit TRBD1. The V gene end was trimmed by 1 base and the J gene end by 8 bases; junction bases not matched to a gene: 7. Looked up from germline, CDR1 is SGDLS and CDR2 is YYNGEE. The CDR3 extends over 15 amino acids. CDR3 nucleotides: TGTGCCAGCAGCGTACAAACAGGGGGCAGCTATGAGCAGTTCTTC. Its protein is CASSVQTGGSYEQFF.

The chain has TRBV6-4 and TRBJ2-7, with 9 bases fitting TRBD2. This CDR3 region has 17 residues. CDR1 and CDR2 from the germline V gene are MRHNA and SNTAGT. The ends lost 9 bases at V and 7 bases at J; junction bases unmatched: 22. The chain's CDR3 is CASPRGGVRSPETEQYF. In DNA form, the CDR3 reads TGTGCCAGTCCGCGGGGGGGGGTTAGGTCGCCGGAAACTGAGCAGTACTTC.

The chain employs TRBV10-2 and TRBJ2-5, with 9 bases matching TRBD1. The CDR3 has 14 amino acids. The germline gives CDR1 WSHSY, CDR2 SAAADI. With V trimmed by 4 bases and J by 7 bases, 7 bases remained unmatched. Here the CDR3 DNA reads TGCGCCAGCAGTGGTGGACAGGGGATGGGGACCCAGTACTTC. Protein sequence: CASSGGQGMGTQYF.

The CDR3 sequence: CAWTLGHLYEQYF. The DNA for the CDR3 is TGTGCCTGGACTTTGGGACACCTCTACGAGCAGTACTTC. The V gene is TRBV30, the J gene TRBJ2-7; D perhaps matches TRBD1 (6 bases). Germline CDR1 is GTSNPN and CDR2 is SVGIG (reference sequence). This CDR3 has 13 residues. V was pared by 4 bases and J by 3 bases, with 13 bases between.

The sample holds one count of this clone. The rearrangement joins TRBV5-1 to TRBJ2-2; no clear D gene. This CDR3 has 14 amino acids. Between the trimmed V and J ends, which lost 3 bases and 8 bases, there was a span of 14 bases. In germline, CDR1 is SGHRS, CDR2 YFSETQ. The CDR3 region is CASSSVGFGGELFF. The CDR3 nucleotides read TGCGCCAGCAGCTCTGTAGGATTCGGGGGGGAGCTGTTTTTT. The entire variable domain, with the rest obtained from reference TRBV5-1 and TRBJ2-2, is as follows: KAGVTQTPRYLIKTRGQQVTLSCSPISGHRSVSWYQQTPGQGLQFLFEYFSETQRNKGNFPGRFSGRQFSNSRSEMNVSTLELGDSALYLCASSSVGFGGELFFGEGSRLTVL.

The rearrangement joins TRBV5-8 to TRBJ2-7; either TRBD1 or TRBD2 may fit D (5 bases each). This CDR3 spans 15 amino acids. Trimming stripped 5 bases from V and 2 bases from J, with 17 bases between. From germline, CDR1 is SGHTS and CDR2 YDEGEE. The CDR3 nucleotides read TGTGCCAGCAGTTTCGGGTCAACGGGGCCCTACGAGCAGTACTTC. Translating gives CASSFGSTGPYEQYF.

DNA of the CDR3: TGTGCCAGCACCTCGGCCGGCGGGAGGGCCCGAGATACGCAGTATTTT. Protein: CASTSAGGRARDTQYF. The chain links TRBV7-9 to TRBJ2-3; 9 bases are shared with TRBD2. The trim removed 7 bases at V and 5 bases at J, leaving 13 bases unmatched. Germline V CDR1 and CDR2: SEHNR, FQNEAQ (reference sequence). The CDR3 is 16 residues long.

The chain links TRBV28 to TRBJ2-3, with a tentative D call TRBD1 (6 bases). This CDR3 comprises 15 residues. CDR1 and CDR2 from the germline V gene are MDHEN and SYDVKM. Trimming left V 2 bases short and J 4 bases short, with 13 bases between. In DNA, the CDR3 is TGTGCCAGCAGTTTAGGGCAGGGGATCGCAGATACGCAGTATTTT. This encodes CASSLGQGIADTQYF.

The V and J genes are TRBV7-8 and TRBJ2-2; possible D gene TRBD2, 6 bases. Germline loops: CDR1 SGHVS, CDR2 FQNEAQ. V was cut by 4 bases and J by 4 bases, with 13 bases left in between. CDR3 length: 15 residues. The CDR3 region has the DNA TGTGCCAGCAGCTCCGGAGGGCCAGGCACCGGGGAGCTGTTTTTT. Translated: CASSSGGPGTGELFF.

The chain's CDR3 is CASSLATGAISYNEQFF. DNA for the CDR3: TGTGCCAGCAGTTTAGCCACGGGAGCGATCTCCTACAATGAGCAGTTCTTC. This chain links TRBV28 with TRBJ2-1; D might be TRBD2 (6 bases). This CDR3 is 17 amino acids long. With 2 bases removed from V and 0 bases from J, the gap between germline ends came to 14 bases. The germline V gene encodes CDR1 MDHEN and CDR2 SYDVKM.

The V and J genes are TRBV23-1 and TRBJ2-1; D gene ambiguous. TRBV23-1 is assigned to the ORF class and has an uncertain function. Between the trimmed V and J ends, which lost 0 bases and 7 bases, there was a span of 4 bases. This CDR3 spans 12 amino acids. The CDR3 nucleotides read TGCGCCAGCAGTCAATCTACGAATGAGCAGTTCTTC. Translating it yields CASSQSTNEQFF.

This clone showed up just once. The gene calls are TRBV6-5 and TRBJ2-4; D gene unclear. The CDR3 is 15 amino acids. CDR1 and CDR2 (germline): MNHEY, SVGAGI. Trimming took off 4 bases at V and 0 bases at J, with 10 bases between the two ends. Here the CDR3 reads CASSFRHPAKNIQYF. The CDR3 DNA reads as TGTGCCAGCAGTTTCCGGCACCCAGCCAAAAACATTCAGTACTTC.

V is TRBV18 and J is TRBJ2-1; TRBD1 matches 8 bases. This CDR3 has 15 residues. CDR1 and CDR2 (germline): KGHSH, LQKENI. V lost 3 bases and J lost 4; bases outside the gene matches: 5. Here the CDR3 reads CASSPPGQVYNEQFF. CDR3 DNA sequence: TGTGCCAGCTCACCGCCGGGACAGGTATACAATGAGCAGTTCTTC.

The CDR3 sequence is CASSLGEASGSIADTQYF. Here the CDR3 DNA reads TGCGCCAGCAGTTTGGGGGAGGCTAGCGGGAGTATTGCAGATACGCAGTATTTT. The chain is built from TRBV4-3 and TRBJ2-3, with TRBD2 matching 10 bases. The V gene's germline CDR1 is LGHNA and CDR2 YSLEER. The CDR3 totals 18 residues. V was pared by 6 bases and J by 4 bases, with 16 bases of the junction left unmatched.

The rearrangement uses TRBV4-3 and TRBJ2-7; 7 nucleotides align to TRBD2. Germline V gives CDR1 LGHNA, CDR2 YSLEER. The ends lost 1 base at V and 2 bases at J; junction bases unmatched: 5. CDR3 size: 15 residues. The CDR3: CASSQGTGTTYEQYF. In nucleotides, the CDR3 is TGCGCCAGCAGCCAAGGTACGGGGACTACCTACGAGCAGTACTTC.

V is TRBV7-8 and J is TRBJ2-7, with D tentatively TRBD1 (6 bases). The V end was cut by 5 bases, the J end by 2 bases, with 7 bases between. The germline V gene has CDR1 SGHVS and CDR2 FQNEAQ. The CDR3 has 12 amino acids. The CDR3 loop reads CASSRDTYEQYF. DNA for the CDR3: TGTGCCAGCAGCCGGGACACCTACGAGCAGTACTTC.

The chain is built from TRBV7-8 and TRBJ1-4, with D tentatively TRBD1 (5 bases). The CDR3 is 15 amino acids. Trimming shortened V by 2 bases and J by 7 bases, and 14 bases separated the two germline ends. Germline CDR1 is SGHVS and CDR2 is FQNEAQ. The CDR3 sequence: CASSLKATDVEKLFF. The CDR3 bases are TGTGCCAGCAGCTTAAAGGCGACAGATGTTGAAAAACTGTTTTTT. The variable domain in full, with the rest retrieved from reference TRBV7-8 and TRBJ1-4, is GAGVSQSPRYKVAKRGQDVALRCDPISGHVSLFWYQQALGQGPEFLTYFQNEAQLDKSGLPSDRFFAERPEGSVSTLKIQRTQQEDSAVYLCASSLKATDVEKLFFGSGTQLSVL.

Only a few counts were recorded for this clone. The chain carries TRBV7-8 and TRBJ2-7; no clear D. V was cut by 3 bases and J by 6 bases, with 9 bases left in between. The CDR3 loop spans 12 amino acids. Per the germline V gene, CDR1 is SGHVS and CDR2 is FQNEAQ. CDR3 nucleotides: TGTGCCAGCAGCTTCCGACTTCCCGAGCAGTACTTC. Translated, it gives CASSFRLPEQYF.

V gene TRBV5-1 combines with J gene TRBJ2-3; no firm D call. CDR3 size: 15 residues. Trimming shortened V by 2 bases and J by 2 bases, and 12 bases separated the two germline ends. CDR1 is SGHRS, CDR2 YFSETQ, per germline. In DNA form, the CDR3 reads TGCGCCAGCAGCTTTATGGGGTCACTCACAGATACGCAGTATTTT. Translation: CASSFMGSLTDTQYF.